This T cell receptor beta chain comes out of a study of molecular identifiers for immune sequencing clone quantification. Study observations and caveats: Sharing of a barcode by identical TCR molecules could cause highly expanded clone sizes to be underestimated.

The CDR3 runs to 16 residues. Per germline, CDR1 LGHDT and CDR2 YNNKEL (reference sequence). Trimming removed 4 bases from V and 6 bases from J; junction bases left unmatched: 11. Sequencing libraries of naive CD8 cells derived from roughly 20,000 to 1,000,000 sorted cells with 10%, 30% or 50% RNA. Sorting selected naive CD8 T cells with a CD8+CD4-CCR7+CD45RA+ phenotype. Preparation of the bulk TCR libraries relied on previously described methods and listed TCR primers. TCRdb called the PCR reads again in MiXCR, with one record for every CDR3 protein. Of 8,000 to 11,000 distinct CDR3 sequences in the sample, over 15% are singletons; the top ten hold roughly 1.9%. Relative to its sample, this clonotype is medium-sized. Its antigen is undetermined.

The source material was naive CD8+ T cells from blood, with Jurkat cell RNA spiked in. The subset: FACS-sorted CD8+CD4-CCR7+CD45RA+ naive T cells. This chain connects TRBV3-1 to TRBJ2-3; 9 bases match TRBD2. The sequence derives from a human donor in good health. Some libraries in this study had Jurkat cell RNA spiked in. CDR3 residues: CASSPRGSGSGDTQYF. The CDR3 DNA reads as TGTGCCAGCAGCCCCCGGGGTAGCGGGAGCGGTGATACGCAGTATTTT.